The 25 T cell receptor beta chains below all came from one sample that was sequenced in a study of blood T cell repertoires in COVID-19. Libraries were prepared by immunoSEQ multiplex PCR; TCRdb keeps only in-frame clonotypes and omits some of them. Of approximately 260,000 clones detected, over 80% appear once; the ten largest clones hold roughly 3.3%. Sequencing input: peripheral blood. Source of these receptors: a woman in her 40s with acute or convalescent COVID-19.

The V and J genes are TRBV4-2 and TRBJ2-1; 9 bases are a match to TRBD2. The J segment lost 8 bases and the V segment lost 4 bases, leaving 12 bases of the junction unmatched. Germline CDR1 is LGHNA and CDR2 is YNFKEQ. The CDR3 is 16 residues long. CDR3 in DNA: TGTGCCAGCAGCCGATGGGATAGCGGGGGTTCTTATGAGCAGTTCTTC. Translating it yields CASSRWDSGGSYEQFF.

The genes are TRBV11-2 and TRBJ1-6; 8 bases map to TRBD1. Germline CDR1 is SGHAT and CDR2 is FQNNGV. The CDR3 totals 15 residues. The V and J ends lost 5 bases and 6 bases, in that order; junction bases with no gene match: 6. CDR3 nucleotides: TGTGCCAGCAGCGCCAGGACAGGGTCTAATTCACCCCTCCACTTT. It codes for CASSARTGSNSPLHF.

The J gene is TRBJ2-5, the V gene TRBV10-1; 11 bases are shared with TRBD2. This CDR3 comprises 18 residues. Germline assignment: CDR1 WNHNN and CDR2 SYGVQD (reference sequence). V trimming: 0 bases; J trimming: 4 bases; junction bases outside the gene matches: 10. CDR3 sequence: CASSESTTSGDRRETQYF. The CDR3 nucleotides read TGCGCCAGCAGTGAGTCGACGACTAGCGGGGATAGGCGAGAGACCCAGTACTTC.

V is TRBV9 and J is TRBJ1-1; tentative D call: TRBD1 (6 bases). The CDR3 totals 15 residues. From germline, CDR1 is SGDLS and CDR2 YYNGEE. V gave up 0 bases and J gave up 5 bases, with 14 bases separating them. The CDR3 sequence: CASSVEQGFGTEAFF. Here the CDR3 DNA reads TGTGCCAGCAGCGTAGAACAGGGTTTTGGGACTGAAGCTTTCTTT.

The chain employs TRBV7-8 and TRBJ2-5; no clear D gene. Per the germline V gene, CDR1 is SGHVS and CDR2 is FQNEAQ. The CDR3 is made up of 15 amino acids. Trimming removed 2 bases at V and 4 bases at J, with 14 bases between. The DNA of the CDR3 is TGTGCCAGCAGCTTACACGGTGGGCTATTAGAGACCCAGTACTTC. This sequence encodes CASSLHGGLLETQYF.

The rearrangement links TRBV24-1 to TRBJ1-2; 8 bases match TRBD1. Trimming at V came to 4 bases and at J to 7 bases, leaving 10 bases not matched to a gene. The CDR3 contains 15 residues. From germline, CDR1 is KGHDR and CDR2 SFDVKD. CDR3 protein: CATSDTRTGTIGYTF. The CDR3 DNA reads as TGTGCCACCAGTGACACTAGGACAGGGACTATTGGCTACACCTTC.

The chain recombines TRBV27 with TRBJ1-4; 7 bases align to TRBD1. The length of the CDR3 is 13 residues. Trimming removed 4 bases from V and 7 bases from J; junction bases left unmatched: 3. The germline V gene encodes CDR1 MNHEY and CDR2 SMNVEV (reference sequence). The CDR3 loop reads CASSWYRGEKLFF. In DNA, the CDR3 is TGTGCCAGCAGTTGGTACAGGGGTGAAAAACTGTTTTTT.

This rearrangement joins TRBV6-5 to TRBJ2-1; D remains ambiguous. The CDR3 runs 12 residues. The germline gives CDR1 MNHEY, CDR2 SVGAGI. The germline V and J ends were trimmed by 8 bases and 10 bases, with 15 bases remaining between them. The CDR3 loop reads CASSTNVREQFF. The CDR3 DNA follows: TGTGCCAGCTCTACGAACGTGAGGGAGCAGTTCTTC.

The chain is built from TRBV10-3 and TRBJ1-2; TRBD1 is a possible D gene (6 bases). This CDR3 is built from 15 residues. Trimming cost V 5 bases and J 0 bases, with 13 bases left between them. Germline CDR1 reads ENHRY; CDR2 reads SYGVKD. CDR3 residues: CAISRDTSSNYGYTF. CDR3 sequence (DNA): TGTGCCATCAGTCGGGACACTAGTTCTAACTATGGCTACACCTTC.

This sequence joins TRBV18 and TRBJ1-3; D remains unclear. The CDR3 runs to 15 residues. Germline CDR1 KGHSH, CDR2 LQKENI. Between the trimmed V and J ends, which lost 0 bases and 0 bases, there was a span of 6 bases. The CDR3 is CASSPPGLSGNTIYF. CDR3 coding DNA: TGTGCCAGCTCACCACCAGGACTCTCTGGAAACACCATATATTTT.

The chain employs TRBV24-1 and TRBJ2-2; D unclear. Germline CDR1 reads KGHDR; CDR2 reads SFDVKD. The V end was cut by 8 bases, the J end by 0 bases, with 6 bases between. The CDR3 has 13 residues. The CDR3: CATIHPNTGELFF. For the CDR3, the DNA is TGTGCCACCATACACCCGAACACCGGGGAGCTGTTTTTT.

V gene TRBV6-1 combines with J gene TRBJ1-2; D gene uncertain. Trimming removed 3 bases from V and 7 bases from J, with 12 bases in between. The CDR3 totals 13 residues. Germline CDR1 MNHNS, CDR2 SASEGT. Written as DNA, the CDR3 is TGTGCCAGCAGTGATCTTGGCGGCTCTGGCTACACCTTC. It translates to CASSDLGGSGYTF.

The chain is built from TRBV5-1 and TRBJ2-3; D gene uncertain. The ends were cut back, 4 bases at V and 2 bases at J, with 11 bases in the middle. Germline-derived CDR1 and CDR2 are SGHRS and YFSETQ. This CDR3 is 14 amino acids long. CDR3 loop: CASSELYHTDTQYF. The CDR3 DNA is TGCGCCAGCAGCGAGCTTTATCACACAGATACGCAGTATTTT.

This clone was found once. The V gene is TRBV5-6, the J gene TRBJ1-1; no firm D call. V dropped 0 bases and J dropped 0 bases, with 15 bases sitting between them. The length of the CDR3 is 17 residues. The germline CDR1 and CDR2 sequences are SGHDT and YYEEEE. CDR3 bases: TGTGCCAGCAGCTTGGAAGGCGGAGTTTACATGAACACTGAAGCTTTCTTT. Its translation: CASSLEGGVYMNTEAFF.

This chain uses TRBV10-3 with TRBJ2-5; D is unclear. The V gene lost 5 bases and the J gene lost 3 bases, with 13 bases spanning the gap. Germline V lookup: CDR1 ENHRY, CDR2 SYGVKD. This CDR3 contains 14 residues. CDR3 sequence reads: CAISSRMAEETQYF. CDR3 sequence (DNA): TGTGCCATCAGTTCCAGAATGGCCGAAGAGACCCAGTACTTC.

The sample holds a few counts of this clone. This chain links TRBV12-3 or TRBV12-4 with TRBJ1-5; no reliable D call. The CDR3 is 11 residues long. Deletions cut 3 bases from V and 8 bases from J, with 5 bases between. The CDR3 loop is CASSFEEPQHF. CDR3 bases: TGTGCCAGCAGTTTTGAGGAGCCCCAGCATTTT.

The chain carries TRBV6-1 and TRBJ2-3; the D gene is possibly TRBD2 (7 bases). Germline CDR1 is MNHNS and CDR2 is SASEGT. The germline V and J ends were trimmed by 2 bases and 6 bases, with 24 bases remaining between them. The CDR3 extends over 18 amino acids. CDR3 bases: TGTGCCAGCAGTGAAAGGTTGGGATATTCGGGGGGCGGCGATACGCAGTATTTT. Residues: CASSERLGYSGGGDTQYF.

This clone was seen a single time. The chain is built from TRBV23-1 and TRBJ2-3; 7 nucleotides match TRBD1. TRBV23-1 is assigned to the ORF class and has an uncertain function. The CDR3 length is 18 residues. V gave up 4 bases and J gave up 0 bases; unmatched junction bases: 13. The CDR3: CASSPFPPGQKSTDTQYF. The CDR3 DNA follows: TGCGCCAGCAGTCCGTTCCCCCCGGGACAGAAAAGCACAGATACGCAGTATTTT.

In its sample, this clone was seen once. The chain recombines TRBV19 with TRBJ1-5; 7 bases match TRBD1. With V trimmed by 5 bases and J by 5 bases, 6 bases remained unmatched. The CDR3 has 14 amino acids. The germline gives CDR1 LNHDA, CDR2 SQIVND (reference sequence). The CDR3 is CASSPARGDQPQHF. In DNA, the CDR3 is TGTGCCAGTAGTCCTGCCAGGGGGGATCAGCCCCAGCATTTT.

The genes are TRBV11-3 and TRBJ1-1; no clear D. V was trimmed by 1 base and J by 10 bases, leaving 13 bases between them. CDR3 length: 13 residues. Germline V gives CDR1 SGHNT, CDR2 YENEEA. CDR3 sequence reads: CASSLGSGEGAFF. CDR3 coding DNA: TGTGCCAGCAGCTTAGGGTCAGGCGAGGGAGCTTTCTTT. Full variable domain (missing parts from reference TRBV11-3 and TRBJ1-1): EAGVVQSPRYKIIEKKQPVAFWCNPISGHNTLYWYLQNLGQGPELLIRYENEEAVDDSQLPKDRFSAERLKGVDSTLKIQPAELGDSAVYLCASSLGSGEGAFFGQGTRLTVV.

This clone was detected once. V and J are TRBV9 and TRBJ1-2; tentative D call: TRBD1 (6 bases). Germline lookup yields CDR1 SGDLS and CDR2 YYNGEE. The length of the CDR3 is 13 residues. Between the trimmed V and J ends, which lost 8 bases and 5 bases, there was a span of 16 bases. CDR3 sequence reads: CASTAGVGYGYTF. For the CDR3, the DNA is TGTGCCAGTACGGCAGGGGTGGGGTATGGCTACACCTTC.

The chain uses TRBV27 and TRBJ1-6, with D unresolved. The germline CDR1 and CDR2 sequences are MNHEY and SMNVEV (reference sequence). This CDR3 has 16 amino acids. Trimming cost V 0 bases and J 8 bases, with 14 bases left between them. In DNA, the CDR3 is TGTGCCAGCAGTTTATCTGAGGGTCGAGGTTATTCACCCCTCCACTTT. As protein: CASSLSEGRGYSPLHF.

The chain links TRBV5-1 to TRBJ1-1, with D perhaps matching TRBD1 (5 bases). The CDR3 is 15 amino acids. Germline assignment: CDR1 SGHRS and CDR2 YFSETQ. Trimming took 4 bases from V and 2 from J, leaving 15 bases between them. This CDR3 reads CASSGATQLNTEAFF. The CDR3, as DNA: TGCGCCAGCAGCGGGGCGACCCAATTAAACACTGAAGCTTTCTTT.

The V call is TRBV6-5, the J call TRBJ1-2; possibly TRBD1 for D (5 bases). Germline CDR1 reads MNHEY; CDR2 reads SVGAGI. V was shortened by 4 bases and J by 3 bases, with 9 bases between the two germline ends. CDR3 size: 13 residues. The CDR3 sequence: CASSLGGYYGYTF. CDR3 bases: TGTGCCAGCAGTTTGGGGGGTTACTATGGCTACACCTTC.

The gene calls are TRBV7-2 and TRBJ2-2; TRBD2 aligns across 9 bases. With V trimmed by 2 bases and J by 6 bases, 7 bases remained unmatched. The CDR3 covers 16 residues. Germline V gene sequence: CDR1 SGHTA, CDR2 FQGNSA. The CDR3 protein is CASSLFGGGAAGELFF. The CDR3 nucleotides read TGTGCCAGCAGCTTATTCGGCGGGGGGGCGGCCGGGGAGCTGTTTTTT.